Each of the 7 T cell receptor beta chains below was sequenced from the same sample in a study of radiotherapy plus CTLA-4 blockade in lung cancer. Here immunoSEQ multiplex PCR was the method, and the copy in TCRdb shows in-frame clones only, minus some. The data hold around 53,000 clones, with approximately 86% observed a single time. Sequences were derived from peripheral blood, sampled from a patient treated with radiotherapy plus ipilimumab. These receptors were taken from a human donor with non-small cell lung cancer that progressed on radiotherapy plus ipilimumab. Some clones in this sample may be carry-over from other donors' samples.

The CDR3 region is CASSLRGPLNTEAFF. The CDR3 DNA follows: TGTGCCAGCAGTCTTAGGGGGCCCTTGAACACTGAAGCTTTCTTT. The chain couples TRBV11-2 to TRBJ1-1; TRBD1 matches 7 bases. Germline V lookup: CDR1 SGHAT, CDR2 FQNNGV. Trimming cost V 6 bases and J 0 bases; bases outside gene matches: 7. This CDR3 has 15 residues.

The rearrangement links TRBV5-6 to TRBJ1-5, with D hard to call. The CDR3 is 13 amino acids. V gave up 2 bases and J gave up 1 base, with 4 bases separating them. Germline lookup yields CDR1 SGHDT and CDR2 YYEEEE. CDR3 in amino acids: CASSFRSNQPQHF. In DNA, the CDR3 is TGTGCCAGCAGCTTCAGGAGCAATCAGCCCCAGCATTTT.

As DNA, the CDR3 is TGTGCCTGGGGACAGCTTGGGAACACTGAAGCTTTCTTT. It specifies CAWGQLGNTEAFF. The genes are TRBV30 and TRBJ1-1; tentatively, D is TRBD1 (6 bases). Trimming shortened V by 5 bases and J by 1 base, and 11 bases separated the two germline ends. CDR1 and CDR2 (germline): GTSNPN, SVGIG (reference sequence). The CDR3 sequence is 13 residues long.

The chain is built from TRBV15 and TRBJ2-1; TRBD2 might be the D (5 bases). The CDR3 spans 15 residues. The V gene's germline CDR1 is LNHNV and CDR2 YYDKDF (reference sequence). The V and J ends lost 2 bases and 3 bases respectively, with 11 bases between them. As DNA, the CDR3 is TGTGCCACCAGCAGAAGCGGTGAACTCTACAATGAGCAGTTCTTC. Its protein product is CATSRSGELYNEQFF.

A remark on this clone: One end of the junction does not line up with germline, which may come from a read error. This CDR3 is also generated by other DNA sequences in the sample. The chain is built from TRBV9 and TRBJ2-6, with D uncertain. This CDR3 comprises 15 residues. CDR1 and CDR2 (germline): SGDLS, YYNGEE. CDR3 in DNA: TGCGCCAGCAGCGAGCGTGGTGCCGGGGCCAACGTCCTGACTTTC. Residues: CASSERGAGANVLTF.

DNA of the CDR3: TGCAGCGTTGCCAGGCGAATGGAGAACACTGAAGCTTTCTTT. Amino acid sequence: CSVARRMENTEAFF. V usage is TRBV29-1 and J usage is TRBJ1-1, with no clear D. Trimming cost V 4 bases and J 1 base, with 13 bases left between them. The germline V gene has CDR1 SQVTM and CDR2 ANQGSEA. The CDR3 totals 14 residues.

This chain connects TRBV27 to TRBJ1-5; TRBD1 is a possible D gene (5 bases). CDR1 MNHEY and CDR2 SMNVEV come from the germline V gene (reference sequence). The CDR3 runs to 16 residues. Between the trimmed V and J ends, which lost 5 bases and 3 bases, there was a span of 17 bases. CDR3 protein: CASSTPGGAPNQPQHF. For the CDR3, the DNA is TGTGCCAGCAGTACGCCGGGGGGTGCCCCCAATCAGCCCCAGCATTTT.